The next 26 T cell receptor beta chains were all read from a single sample in a study of blood T cell repertoires in COVID-19. Generated by immunoSEQ multiplex PCR, the TCRdb table keeps only in-frame clones and is missing some. The table shows about 150,000 clones, with 82% occurring only once. The source material was peripheral blood. The origin of the receptors is a human donor with acute or convalescent COVID-19. The donor label of this sample is uncertain.

The chain is built from TRBV5-1 and TRBJ1-4; 7 bases fit TRBD1. The germline gives CDR1 SGHRS, CDR2 YFSETQ. The CDR3 has 14 amino acids. Germline trimming cut 3 bases from V and 6 bases from J; bases unmatched to any gene: 5. CDR3 sequence (DNA): TGCGCCAGCAGCTCACAGGGGACGGATGAAAAACTGTTTTTT. Translation gives CASSSQGTDEKLFF.

The chain employs TRBV2 and TRBJ2-7, with 10 bases aligning to TRBD1. Germline assignment: CDR1 SNHLY and CDR2 FYNNEI. The length of the CDR3 is 12 residues. With 6 bases clipped from V and 6 bases from J, the junction kept 2 bases outside the gene matches. The DNA for the CDR3 is TGTGCCAGCAGGACAGGGGGCTTCGAGCAGTACTTC. Its protein is CASRTGGFEQYF.

The V call is TRBV7-8, the J call TRBJ1-2, with TRBD1 matching 8 bases. CDR3 length: 13 amino acids. Germline CDR1 is SGHVS and CDR2 is FQNEAQ. V gave up 5 bases and J gave up 6 bases; unmatched junction bases: 5. CDR3 bases: TGTGCCAGCAGCGCGACAGGGGCGGATGGCTACACCTTC. It is translated as CASSATGADGYTF.

The chain joins TRBV25-1 to TRBJ1-4; D gene ambiguous. V lost 2 bases to trimming and J lost 5 bases, with 9 bases between them. Germline V gene lookup returns CDR1 MGHDK and CDR2 SYGVNS. CDR3 length: 14 residues. The CDR3 DNA follows: TGTGCCAGCAGTGAAAGTGTGGGCAATGAAAAACTGTTTTTT. Translated: CASSESVGNEKLFF.

This chain links TRBV3-1 (or the pseudogene TRBV3-2) with TRBJ1-1; tentative D call: TRBD1 (5 bases). CDR3 length equals 18 residues. Germline values: CDR1 LGHDT, CDR2 YNNKEL (reference sequence). V was shortened by 5 bases and J by 0 bases, with 22 bases between the two germline ends. CDR3 DNA: TGTGCCAGCAGCGCTTGGGGACTCCCACCCCATTTGAACACTGAAGCTTTCTTT. Its translation: CASSAWGLPPHLNTEAFF.

The chain carries TRBV6-2 or TRBV6-3 and TRBJ2-5; TRBD1 might be the D (6 bases). V lost 5 bases to trimming and J lost 2 bases, with 12 bases between them. CDR1 is MNHEY, CDR2 SVGEGT, per germline. The CDR3 extends over 14 amino acids. The chain's CDR3 is CASSTLRGQETQYF. CDR3 in DNA: TGTGCCAGCAGTACTCTCAGGGGACAAGAGACCCAGTACTTC.

The chain recombines TRBV7-9 with TRBJ2-5; 9 nucleotides match TRBD1. CDR3 length equals 14 residues. V lost 5 bases and J lost 3; bases outside the gene matches: 4. Germline V gene data show CDR1 as SEHNR and CDR2 as FQNEAQ (reference sequence). Here the CDR3 DNA reads TGTGCCAGCAGCCGACGGACAGGGGAAGAGACCCAGTACTTC. Translated: CASSRRTGEETQYF.

The J gene is TRBJ1-1, the V gene TRBV6-5; D gene ambiguous. V gave up 7 bases and J gave up 1 base, with 16 bases separating them. The CDR3 runs 15 residues. Germline V gene data show CDR1 as MNHEY and CDR2 as SVGAGI. Here the CDR3 reads CASTRIIGRNTEAFF. Here the CDR3 DNA reads TGTGCCAGCACCAGAATAATCGGGAGGAACACTGAAGCTTTCTTT.

The chain joins TRBV7-2 to TRBJ1-1; weak D call: TRBD1 (6 bases). Trimming took 5 bases from V and 2 from J, leaving 12 bases between them. This CDR3 region has 14 residues. Germline V CDR1 and CDR2: SGHTA, FQGNSA. In DNA form, the CDR3 reads TGTGCCAGCAGCGCCTCCAGGGGTAACACTGAAGCTTTCTTT. Amino acids: CASSASRGNTEAFF.

With respect to this clone: Sequence at one end of the junction differs from germline and may be a read error. The chain has TRBV2 and TRBJ2-3; 8 bases line up with TRBD2. The CDR3 has 12 amino acids. In germline, CDR1 is SNHLY, CDR2 FYNNEI. DNA for the CDR3: TGTGCCGGCAGGACTAGCAGGGATACGCAGTATTTT. Translating it yields CAGRTSRDTQYF.

The V and J genes are TRBV15 and TRBJ1-1, with 7 bases identical to TRBD1. Germline CDR1 is LNHNV and CDR2 is YYDKDF (reference sequence). Trimming at V came to 2 bases and at J to 4 bases, leaving 1 base not matched to a gene. The CDR3 covers 13 residues. The CDR3 loop is CATSRRQGTEAFF. The CDR3 DNA reads TGTGCCACCAGCAGAAGACAGGGCACTGAAGCTTTCTTT.

This clone was seen just once. J is TRBJ1-1 and V is TRBV7-3; a possible D gene is TRBD1 (6 bases). Germline lookup yields CDR1 SGHTA and CDR2 FQGTGA. The CDR3 spans 14 residues. V lost 7 bases and J lost 7, with 19 bases in between. In DNA form, the CDR3 reads TGTGCCAGCACCCTAAAAGCAGGGGCGGGTGAAGCTTTCTTT. Translating gives CASTLKAGAGEAFF.

J is TRBJ1-2 and V is TRBV2; 8 nucleotides match TRBD1. Losses at the gene ends were 10 bases for V and 8 bases for J; bases not matched to a gene: 12. This CDR3 has 13 amino acids. Germline V gives CDR1 SNHLY, CDR2 FYNNEI. The CDR3 region has the DNA TGTGCCATCCAACAGGGGGTCGCCGAGGGCTACACCTTC. Translating gives CAIQQGVAEGYTF.

The chain uses TRBV5-1 and TRBJ1-5; 7 bases are shared with TRBD1. CDR1 SGHRS and CDR2 YFSETQ come from the germline V gene. The junction had 6 bases not matched to a gene; V was cut back by 3 bases and J by 6 bases. This CDR3 has 14 amino acids. CDR3 DNA sequence: TGCGCCAGCAGCTCATACAGGGGCGGTCAGCCCCAGCATTTT. Translating gives CASSSYRGGQPQHF.

The chain recombines TRBV18 with TRBJ2-7; 10 positions match TRBD1. This CDR3 region has 19 residues. V shed 6 bases, J shed 0 bases, and the junction held 17 bases outside the gene matches. The germline CDR1 and CDR2 sequences are KGHSH and LQKENI. The CDR3 region has the DNA TGTGCCAGCTCCCTATCGAGGGACAGGGGCCGTTCGAGCTCCTACGAGCAGTACTTC. Its translation: CASSLSRDRGRSSSYEQYF.

This rearrangement joins TRBV6-4 to TRBJ2-2, with 10 bases fitting TRBD1. V dropped 4 bases and J dropped 3; count of bases not matched to a gene: 2. The CDR3 has 15 amino acids. Germline CDR1 MRHNA, CDR2 SNTAGT. CDR3 bases: TGTGCCAGCAGTGGCGGACAGGGGGACACCGGGGAGCTGTTTTTT. This encodes CASSGGQGDTGELFF.

V is TRBV6-5 and J is TRBJ2-1; 10 nucleotides line up with TRBD2. Losses at the gene ends were 7 bases for V and 4 bases for J; bases not matched to a gene: 7. CDR1 is MNHEY and CDR2 is SVGAGI in the germline V gene. CDR3 length equals 15 residues. CDR3 in DNA: TGTGCCAGCAAGCCGGGACTAGCGCTTTACAATGAGCAGTTCTTC. This translates into CASKPGLALYNEQFF.

V and J are TRBV5-4 and TRBJ1-1; TRBD1 aligns across 8 bases. Looked up from germline, CDR1 is SGHNT and CDR2 is YYREEE (reference sequence). This CDR3 is 14 amino acids long. The V and J ends lost 3 bases and 5 bases, in that order; junction bases with no gene match: 6. The CDR3 loop is CASSSQGGTTEAFF. CDR3 in DNA: TGTGCCAGCAGCTCACAGGGGGGTACGACTGAAGCTTTCTTT.

The V gene is TRBV10-1, the J gene TRBJ2-7, with D hard to call. The germline gives CDR1 WNHNN, CDR2 SYGVQD (reference sequence). CDR3 length equals 12 residues. The V gene lost 10 bases and the J gene lost 3 bases, with 13 bases spanning the gap. In DNA form, the CDR3 reads TGCGCCACCTCCGCCGGAGACTACGAGCAGTACTTC. Translated: CATSAGDYEQYF.

In its sample, this clone was seen once. V is TRBV3-1 (or the pseudogene TRBV3-2) and J is TRBJ2-7, with D possibly being TRBD2 (6 bases). This CDR3 region has 14 residues. The germline V and J ends were trimmed by 4 bases and 1 base, with 11 bases remaining between them. CDR1 and CDR2 from the germline V gene are LGHDT and YNNKEL (reference sequence). CDR3 residues: CASSPLGGSYEQYF. In nucleotides, the CDR3 is TGTGCCAGCAGCCCGTTGGGGGGTTCCTACGAGCAGTACTTC.

The chain recombines TRBV6-6 with TRBJ1-6, with 10 positions matching TRBD1. The ends lost 6 bases at V and 6 bases at J; junction bases unmatched: 5. CDR3 size: 15 residues. Germline lookup yields CDR1 MNHNY and CDR2 SVGAGI (reference sequence). The CDR3 is CASSPGTGVNSPLHF. CDR3 nucleotides: TGTGCCAGCAGCCCCGGGACAGGGGTTAATTCACCCCTCCACTTT.

J is TRBJ1-2 and V is TRBV10-3; D is unresolved. From germline, CDR1 is ENHRY and CDR2 SYGVKD. Trimming left V 4 bases short and J 7 bases short, with 13 bases between. The CDR3 covers 13 residues. This CDR3 is CAISVGIESGYTF. CDR3 bases: TGTGCCATCAGTGTCGGGATTGAGTCTGGCTACACCTTC.

The chain couples TRBV3-1 (or the pseudogene TRBV3-2) to TRBJ2-7, with TRBD2 identical over 10 bases. The CDR3 length is 13 residues. CDR1 and CDR2 from the germline V gene are LGHDT and YNNKEL (reference sequence). With 1 base clipped from V and 7 bases from J, the junction kept 1 base outside the gene matches. The CDR3 is CASSQASGGEQYF. CDR3 sequence (DNA): TGTGCCAGCAGCCAAGCTAGCGGGGGAGAGCAGTACTTC.

V and J are TRBV6-1 and TRBJ1-1; TRBD1 aligns across 9 bases. This CDR3 contains 16 residues. With 2 bases clipped from V and 7 bases from J, the junction kept 11 bases outside the gene matches. Germline values: CDR1 MNHNS, CDR2 SASEGT. CDR3 coding DNA: TGTGCCAGCAGTGAACAACCCCGGGACAGGGCTAATGAAGCTTTCTTT. It translates to CASSEQPRDRANEAFF.

This rearrangement joins TRBV27 to TRBJ2-1, with 9 positions matching TRBD2. The ends lost 5 bases at V and 15 bases at J; junction bases unmatched: 17. Germline V gives CDR1 MNHEY, CDR2 SMNVEV (reference sequence). The CDR3 sequence is 15 residues long. The CDR3 loop is CASSKLDSGGPRRFF. As DNA, the CDR3 is TGTGCCAGCAGTAAGTTGGATAGCGGGGGCCCCAGGCGGTTCTTC.

The chain carries TRBV7-8 and TRBJ1-5; D possibly corresponds to TRBD1 (6 bases). The CDR3 sequence is 14 residues long. Germline V gene sequence: CDR1 SGHVS, CDR2 FQNEAQ. The V end lost 2 bases, the J end lost 7 bases, and 12 bases lay between the germline ends. The CDR3 protein is CASSLQGQGQPQHF. In nucleotides, the CDR3 is TGTGCCAGCAGCTTACAGGGGCAAGGGCAGCCCCAGCATTTT.